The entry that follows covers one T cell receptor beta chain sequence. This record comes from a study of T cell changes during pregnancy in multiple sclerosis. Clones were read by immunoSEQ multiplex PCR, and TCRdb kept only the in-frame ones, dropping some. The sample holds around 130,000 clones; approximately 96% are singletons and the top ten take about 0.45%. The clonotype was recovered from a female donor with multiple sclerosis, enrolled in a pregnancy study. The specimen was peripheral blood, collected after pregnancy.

The CDR3 DNA reads TGTGCCAGCAGCCCCGGGACTAGCGGATACCTTAACGAGCAGTACTTC. It codes for CASSPGTSGYLNEQYF. The J gene is TRBJ2-7, the V gene TRBV9, with 11 positions matching TRBD2. The junction had 11 bases not matched to a gene; V was cut back by 4 bases and J by 5 bases. The germline V gene has CDR1 SGDLS and CDR2 YYNGEE. This CDR3 is 16 amino acids long.